This T cell receptor (beta chain) was retrieved from a study of blood T cell repertoires in COVID-19. Turning to the study itself: The United States, Italy and Spain provided the acute and convalescent COVID-19 samples. Nucleic acid was either cDNA or gDNA, and it came from T cells, B-cell-depleted T cells, or PBMCs.

V was pared by 4 bases and J by 2 bases, with 3 bases of the junction left unmatched. CDR1 LGHDT and CDR2 YNNKEL come from the germline V gene (reference sequence). The CDR3 is 14 residues long. Authors' data handling: Amplifying reference gene primers gave estimates of nucleated cell counts. Produced via immunoSEQ multiplex PCR; TCRdb's table is partial and in-frame only. V, J and clone size were drawn from that table, and D and trimming were deduced from the DNA. The sample shows about 160,000 clones, about nine tenths of them seen only once. Sequences were obtained from peripheral blood. The receptor was isolated from a woman in her sixties or seventies with active or convalescent COVID-19. This chain joins TRBV3-1 (or the pseudogene TRBV3-2) and TRBJ2-7; TRBD2 matches 9 bases. The CDR3 DNA sequence: TGTGCCAGCAGCCCGGGCGGGGGGGCCTACGAGCAGTACTTC. Translated, it gives CASSPGGGAYEQYF.